This entry is about one T cell receptor beta chain. No antigen is known for it. The germline gene is not matched at one end of the junction; a read error may be the cause. Donors in the study were healthy people who gave bone marrow. This sample stems from a study of cytomegalovirus exposure and HLA in healthy donors. The CDR3 has 10 amino acids. Germline CDR1 MNHEY, CDR2 SMNVEV (reference sequence). PCR primers comprised 60 Vbeta and 13 Jbeta primers. The method was immunoSEQ multiplex PCR; TCRdb's version includes in-frame clones alone and lacks a portion of them. In the table there are 150,000 to 200,000 clones, 70% of which are singletons. Broader study findings: Among TCR beta chains of equal frequency, HLA-associated ones were more clonally expanded in a later analysis. Follow-up analysis seemed to connect common viral pathogens with several of the most significant clusters identified. According to a later analysis, donors in an Asian-associated ancestry cluster reportedly had fewer N-insertions than the approximately 620-donor mean.

The sample consisted of PBMCs. The origin of this receptor is a man younger than 35 in good health and CMV-seropositive. This chain uses TRBV27 with TRBJ2-4; TRBD2 might be the D (5 bases). The CDR3 loop reads CASQAGISLF. The DNA of the CDR3 is TGTGCCAGCCAAGCCGGGATCAGCTTATTC.